A selection of T cell receptor beta chains follows, all from one sample in a study of blood T cell repertoires in COVID-19. The repertoire was sequenced with immunoSEQ multiplex PCR; TCRdb's copy has only in-frame clones and lacks some. This table has about 230,000 clones, 84% appearing once. The sequenced sample consisted of PBMCs or T cells enriched from blood (not recorded which). Receptor source: a man aged 60 to 69 who had recovered from COVID-19. Both conserved end residues are part of each CDR3. The D gene is left open where the match is weak. Where a row states a size, it is once, few, many or the class of an expanded clone; other rows omit it.

CDR3: CASSQEGGGGADTQYF; DNA: TGCGCCAGCAGCCAAGAGGGAGGCGGGGGGGCAGATACGCAGTATTTT; size: NA; J: TRBJ2-3; D: TRBD2; V: TRBV4-3; length: 16
CDR3: CASSWTGGSSPLHF; DNA: TGTGCCAGCAGTTGGACAGGGGGTAGCTCACCCCTCCACTTT; size: NA; J: TRBJ1-6; D: TRBD1; V: TRBV6-5; length: 14
CDR3: CASSYRGFYSGNTIYF; DNA: TGTGCCAGCAGTTATCGTGGCTTTTACTCTGGAAACACCATATATTTT; size: once; J: TRBJ1-3; D: NA; V: TRBV6-5; length: 16
CDR3: CASSFRTGVGETQYF; DNA: TGTGCCAGCAGTTTCCGGACAGGGGTAGGGGAGACCCAGTACTTC; size: NA; J: TRBJ2-5; D: TRBD1; V: TRBV6-5; length: 15
CDR3: CASSTRGQGSDEQFF; DNA: TGTGCCAGCAGCACCAGGGGACAGGGGAGCGATGAGCAGTTCTTC; size: NA; J: TRBJ2-1; D: TRBD1; V: TRBV7-2; length: 15
CDR3: CASSRGAGFREISGNTIYF; DNA: TGTGCCAGCAGCCGCGGCGCGGGCTTTCGGGAGATCTCTGGAAACACCATATATTTT; size: NA; J: TRBJ1-3; D: NA; V: TRBV11-3; length: 19
CDR3: CASSTDRVDSPLHF; DNA: TGTGCCAGCAGCACCGACAGGGTAGATTCACCCCTCCACTTT; size: NA; J: TRBJ1-6; D: TRBD1; V: TRBV9; length: 14
CDR3: CASSSLGLNSGNTIYF; DNA: TGTGCCAGCAGCTCACTAGGACTGAACTCTGGAAACACCATATATTTT; size: NA; J: TRBJ1-3; D: NA; V: TRBV11-2; length: 16
CDR3: CASSLSRQSYGYTF; DNA: TGTGCCAGCAGTTTATCGAGACAGAGCTATGGCTACACCTTC; size: NA; J: TRBJ1-2; D: NA; V: TRBV27; length: 14
CDR3: CATDTQSRGYAGNTIYF; DNA: TGTGCCACCGATACGCAGTCTCGGGGATACGCTGGAAACACCATATATTTT; size: NA; J: TRBJ1-3; D: NA; V: TRBV11-3; length: 17
CDR3: CASSQAGTGVVDIQYF; DNA: TGTGCCAGCAGCCAAGCCGGGACAGGGGTCGTCGACATTCAGTACTTC; size: NA; J: TRBJ2-4; D: TRBD1; V: TRBV3-1/TRBV3-2; length: 16
CDR3: CASSSGGTGELFF; DNA: TGTGCCAGCAGCTCTGGCGGAACCGGGGAGCTGTTTTTT; size: NA; J: TRBJ2-2; D: NA; V: TRBV11-2; length: 13
CDR3: CASSVGASYNEQFF; DNA: TGTGCCAGCAGCGTGGGGGCCTCCTACAATGAGCAGTTCTTC; size: NA; J: TRBJ2-1; D: NA; V: TRBV9; length: 14
CDR3: CASSENQGAGQPQHF; DNA: TGTGCCAGCAGTGAGAACCAGGGGGCAGGTCAGCCCCAGCATTTT; size: NA; J: TRBJ1-5; D: TRBD1; V: TRBV6-1; length: 15
CDR3: CASGLVEGLSGLSGNTIYF; DNA: TGTGCTAGTGGTTTGGTAGAGGGTCTATCGGGACTCTCTGGAAACACCATATATTTT; size: NA; J: TRBJ1-3; D: NA; V: TRBV12-5; length: 19
CDR3: CASSLASMLAGGYEQFF; DNA: TGTGCCAGCAGCTTAGCGAGCATGCTAGCGGGGGGGTATGAGCAGTTCTTC; size: NA; J: TRBJ2-1; D: TRBD2; V: TRBV7-2; length: 17
CDR3: CASSGTGSNQPQHF; DNA: TGTGCCAGCAGCGGGACAGGGTCCAATCAGCCCCAGCATTTT; size: NA; J: TRBJ1-5; D: TRBD1; V: TRBV6-2/TRBV6-3; length: 14
CDR3: CASRDRADSYNEQFF; DNA: TGCGCCAGCAGAGACAGGGCGGACTCCTACAATGAGCAGTTCTTC; size: NA; J: TRBJ2-1; D: TRBD1; V: TRBV10-2; length: 15
CDR3: CASSTFSGTSHYGYTF; DNA: TGTGCCAGTAGTACATTTTCTGGGACATCACACTATGGCTACACCTTC; size: once; J: TRBJ1-2; D: NA; V: TRBV19; length: 16
CDR3: CASSARTGSIIGTEAFF; DNA: TGTGCCAGCAGCGCTCGGACAGGGTCAATAATAGGGACTGAAGCTTTCTTT; size: NA; J: TRBJ1-1; D: TRBD1; V: TRBV9; length: 17
CDR3: CASSGGPAEQYF; DNA: TGTGCCAGTAGTGGGGGCCCGGCGGAGCAGTACTTC; size: NA; J: TRBJ2-7; D: NA; V: TRBV19; length: 12
CDR3: CAISEDRGISEAFF; DNA: TGTGCCATCAGTGAAGACAGGGGAATCTCTGAAGCTTTCTTT; size: few; J: TRBJ1-1; D: TRBD1; V: TRBV10-3; length: 14
CDR3: CASRTGTGNEKLFF; DNA: TGTGCCAGCAGAACCGGGACAGGGAATGAAAAACTGTTTTTT; size: NA; J: TRBJ1-4; D: TRBD1; V: TRBV7-6; length: 14
CDR3: CASSLVFGGQGQETQYF; DNA: TGTGCCAGCAGCTTAGTATTCGGCGGACAGGGACAAGAGACCCAGTACTTC; size: NA; J: TRBJ2-5; D: TRBD1; V: TRBV7-2; length: 17
CDR3: CASVDRADYGYTF; DNA: TGTGCCAGTGTGGACAGGGCCGACTATGGCTACACCTTC; size: NA; J: TRBJ1-2; D: TRBD1; V: TRBV19; length: 13
CDR3: CASSLIRTAGGELFF; DNA: TGTGCCAGCAGCTTAATTAGGACAGCCGGCGGGGAGCTGTTTTTT; size: NA; J: TRBJ2-2; D: NA; V: TRBV11-3; length: 15
CDR3: CASSPGTSTGELFF; DNA: TGTGCCAGCAGCCCCGGGACAAGCACCGGGGAGCTGTTTTTT; size: NA; J: TRBJ2-2; D: NA; V: TRBV5-6; length: 14
CDR3: CASTSGQTYNEQFF; DNA: TGCGCCAGCACGTCCGGACAGACTTACAATGAGCAGTTCTTC; size: NA; J: TRBJ2-1; D: NA; V: TRBV5-1; length: 14